These 31 T cell receptor beta chains originate from one sample sequenced in a study of PD-1 blockade in classical Hodgkin lymphoma. Profiled with immunoSEQ multiplex PCR; TCRdb holds only in-frame clones, not every one. The sample carries thousands of clones, roughly 80% recorded once. Time point in this sample: cycle 4 day 1 (C4D1), after less than 7 weeks of nivolumab. All the patients suffered relapse after autologous stem cell transplantation, and brentuximab vedotin exposure differed. Sequenced material: peripheral blood mononuclear cells (PBMCs), taken before the fourth cycle of nivolumab. These receptors all stem from a human donor with classical Hodgkin lymphoma.

J is TRBJ2-2 and V is TRBV21-1; TRBD2 was called by the table and not checked on the DNA. TRBV21-1 is assigned pseudogene status. This CDR3 contains 14 residues. CDR3 nucleotide sequence: TGTGCCAGCGGAGCAAACCCGGAGGCCGGGGAGCTGTTTTTT. It yields the protein CASGANPEAGELFF.

This clone has a single count. The V gene is TRBV7-2, the J gene TRBJ1-5; 7 bases are shared with TRBD1. The CDR3 has 15 residues. The germline V gene encodes CDR1 SGHTA and CDR2 FQGNSA. The trim removed 2 bases at V and 2 bases at J, leaving 3 bases unmatched. In DNA form, the CDR3 reads TGTGCCAGCAGCTTACAGGGGGATGGCAATCAGCCCCAGCATTTT. Translation gives CASSLQGDGNQPQHF. Full variable domain (missing parts from reference TRBV7-2 and TRBJ1-5): GAGVSQSPSNKVTEKGKDVELRCDPISGHTALYWYRQSLGQGLEFLIYFQGNSAPDKSGLPSDRFSAERTGGSVSTLTIQRTQQEDSAVYLCASSLQGDGNQPQHFGDGTRLSIL.

The chain combines TRBV10-2 with TRBJ2-7, with 9 nucleotides matching TRBD1. V was clipped by 5 bases and J by 2 bases; unmatched bases: 10. Germline V gene data show CDR1 as WSHSY and CDR2 as SAAADI. This CDR3 comprises 16 residues. CDR3 loop: CASSRPGQGYPYEQYF. The CDR3 DNA is TGCGCCAGCAGTCGACCCGGACAGGGGTATCCCTACGAGCAGTACTTC.

The V gene is TRBV11-2, the J gene TRBJ1-2; D is ambiguous. V shed 0 bases and J shed 2 bases, with 4 bases lying between them. Germline V gives CDR1 SGHAT, CDR2 FQNNGV. The CDR3 loop spans 13 amino acids. In DNA form, the CDR3 reads TGTGCCAGCAGCTTAGACACGAACTATGGCTACACCTTC. Protein sequence: CASSLDTNYGYTF.

The rearrangement joins TRBV6-5 to TRBJ1-2, with D uncertain. Germline V gene data show CDR1 as MNHEY and CDR2 as SVGAGI. V gave up 5 bases and J gave up 0 bases, with 7 bases separating them. The length of the CDR3 is 13 residues. The CDR3 protein is CASSSGTNYGYTF. The CDR3 coding sequence is TGTGCCAGCAGTAGCGGTACTAACTATGGCTACACCTTC.

The chain employs TRBV6-5 and TRBJ2-7; 8 bases are shared with TRBD1. V was clipped by 5 bases and J by 4 bases; unmatched bases: 4. This CDR3 contains 13 residues. In germline, CDR1 is MNHEY, CDR2 SVGAGI. The DNA of the CDR3 is TGTGCCAGCAGTGTCTGGACAGGGTACGAGCAGTACTTC. Its translation: CASSVWTGYEQYF.

The chain combines TRBV28 with TRBJ2-5, with TRBD1 as a possible D gene (6 bases). The CDR3 extends over 14 amino acids. V lost 5 bases and J 2 bases, leaving 12 bases between the germline ends. Germline lookup yields CDR1 MDHEN and CDR2 SYDVKM. In DNA form, the CDR3 reads TGTGCCAGCAGTATCCCGGGACAACAAGAGACCCAGTACTTC. This sequence encodes CASSIPGQQETQYF.

The rearrangement links TRBV10-1 to TRBJ1-5, with D possibly matching TRBD1 (5 bases). V was cut by 1 base and J by 1 base, with 14 bases left in between. CDR3 length equals 17 residues. Germline-derived CDR1 and CDR2 are WNHNN and SYGVQD (reference sequence). CDR3 coding DNA: TGCGCCAGCAGTGAGTTCCCCAGGGTAGGAAGCAATCAGCCCCAGCATTTT. The encoded protein is CASSEFPRVGSNQPQHF.

This rearrangement joins TRBV11-2 to TRBJ2-2; 7 bases agree with TRBD1. Unmatched junction bases numbered 11, after V lost 6 bases and J lost 1 base. The CDR3 is 17 amino acids. Germline CDR1 reads SGHAT; CDR2 reads FQNNGV. The CDR3 loop is CASSSPYRGMNTGELFF. The CDR3 nucleotides are TGTGCCAGCAGTTCCCCCTACAGGGGTATGAACACCGGGGAGCTGTTTTTT.

The rearrangement links TRBV19 to TRBJ1-5; D not resolved. The V gene's germline CDR1 is LNHDA and CDR2 SQIVND (reference sequence). There are 17 residues in the CDR3. Trimming shortened V by 3 bases and J by 0 bases, and 15 bases separated the two germline ends. CDR3 in DNA: TGTGCCAGTAGTATCCGGGAGGCGCAAGTTAGCAATCAGCCCCAGCATTTT. Amino acids: CASSIREAQVSNQPQHF.

The chain is built from TRBV5-4 and TRBJ2-5, with TRBD2 matching 12 bases. The CDR3 sequence is 17 residues long. Germline-derived CDR1 and CDR2 are SGHNT and YYREEE (reference sequence). Unmatched junction bases numbered 5, after V lost 0 bases and J lost 2 bases. As DNA, the CDR3 is TGTGCCAGCAGCTTGGGACTAGCGGGGGCCGGACAAGAGACCCAGTACTTC. Its translation is CASSLGLAGAGQETQYF.

This chain joins TRBV15 and TRBJ1-6; D is undetermined. The V end was cut by 4 bases, the J end by 8 bases, with 15 bases between. Germline V gene sequence: CDR1 LNHNV, CDR2 YYDKDF (reference sequence). The CDR3 runs 15 residues. DNA for the CDR3: TGTGCCACCAGCAAAGAACCCACTCTCCATTCACCCCTCCACTTT. This translates into CATSKEPTLHSPLHF.

The CDR3 loop reads CASSESLSPETQYF. For the CDR3, the DNA is TGTGCCAGCAGTGAGTCCCTCTCCCCAGAGACCCAGTACTTC. The rearrangement uses TRBV25-1 and TRBJ2-5; D gene ambiguous. Germline CDR1 MGHDK, CDR2 SYGVNS. Deletions cut 3 bases from V and 4 bases from J, with 12 bases between. The CDR3 sequence is 14 residues long.

This clone was detected a few times. The chain links TRBV4-2 to TRBJ1-3, with D uncertain. CDR1 and CDR2 (germline): LGHNA, YNFKEQ. V shed 0 bases and J shed 3 bases, with 3 bases lying between them. The CDR3 length is 13 residues. The CDR3 nucleotides are TGTGCCAGCAGCCAAGATCTTGGAAACACCATATATTTT. It yields the protein CASSQDLGNTIYF.

The V gene is TRBV7-2, the J gene TRBJ2-1; 7 bases fit TRBD1. There are 15 residues in the CDR3. With 5 bases clipped from V and 2 bases from J, the junction kept 6 bases outside the gene matches. Germline loops: CDR1 SGHTA, CDR2 FQGNSA. The CDR3 spells CASSRPGTAYNEQFF. CDR3 DNA: TGTGCCAGCAGCCGCCCCGGGACAGCCTACAATGAGCAGTTCTTC.

The chain uses TRBV28 and TRBJ2-7, with D unresolved. CDR1 MDHEN and CDR2 SYDVKM come from the germline V gene. Trimming cost V 4 bases and J 4 bases, with 44 bases left between them. The CDR3 extends over 24 amino acids. The CDR3 DNA reads as TGTGCCAGCAGTTACACTCCCATAAAACCGTCAACGGCCGCCAAGGATACTGATGGTTACGAGCAGTACTTC. It specifies CASSYTPIKPSTAAKDTDGYEQYF.

The V gene is TRBV2, the J gene TRBJ1-5; D is uncertain. In germline, CDR1 is SNHLY, CDR2 FYNNEI. This CDR3 has 13 amino acids. V dropped 0 bases and J dropped 7 bases, with 7 bases sitting between them. CDR3 nucleotides: TGTGCCAGCAGTGAAGCGAGGGCGCAGCCCCAGCATTTT. Its translation is CASSEARAQPQHF.

The rearrangement uses TRBV27 and TRBJ2-2; perhaps D is TRBD1 or TRBD2 (5 bases each). V was trimmed by 5 bases and J by 7 bases, leaving 20 bases between them. From germline, CDR1 is MNHEY and CDR2 SMNVEV (reference sequence). CDR3 size: 16 residues. The CDR3 DNA sequence: TGTGCCAGCAGTCTCCCCGGGGCTAGGAGGTTCGGGGAGCTGTTTTTT. Amino acid sequence: CASSLPGARRFGELFF.

This clone is termed large. The chain's CDR3 is CASSGGAGGYEQYF. The CDR3 region has the DNA TGTGCCAGCAGCGGCGGCGCAGGTGGGTACGAGCAGTACTTC. The chain combines TRBV7-9 with TRBJ2-7; D gene uncertain. The V gene lost 5 bases and the J gene lost 4 bases, with 15 bases spanning the gap. Germline CDR1 is SEHNR and CDR2 is FQNEAQ (reference sequence). The CDR3 runs 14 residues.

This chain uses TRBV28 with TRBJ2-7; 16 nucleotides line up with TRBD2. The junction had 11 bases not matched to a gene; V was cut back by 6 bases and J by 9 bases. The V gene's germline CDR1 is MDHEN and CDR2 SYDVKM. The CDR3 loop spans 16 amino acids. The CDR3 loop reads CASSAPGLAGGLGQYF. The CDR3 DNA sequence: TGTGCCAGCAGCGCTCCGGGACTAGCGGGGGGGCTCGGGCAGTACTTC.

The V call is TRBV5-1, the J call TRBJ2-5; D is uncertain. Near its end, the DNA agrees better with TRBJ2-7, so the J call may be wrong. Germline V gives CDR1 SGHRS, CDR2 YFSETQ. The CDR3 consists of 14 residues. CDR3 protein: CASSLGAYSYEQYF. DNA of the CDR3: TGCGCCAGCAGCTTGGGGGCGTACTCCTACGAGCAGTACTTC.

In this sample, this clone turned up a few times. The chain combines TRBV19 with TRBJ2-7; D is ambiguous. The germline CDR1 and CDR2 sequences are LNHDA and SQIVND (reference sequence). Trimming stripped 5 bases from V and 7 bases from J, with 15 bases between. This CDR3 spans 13 amino acids. The CDR3 DNA is TGTGCCAGTAGTCTAAGGACGAGTGGGGAGCAGTACTTC. This sequence encodes CASSLRTSGEQYF.

The V and J genes are TRBV19 and TRBJ1-2, with D possibly TRBD1 on 6 matching bases. The CDR3 has 16 residues. The germline gives CDR1 LNHDA, CDR2 SQIVND (reference sequence). Trimming took 9 bases from V and 7 from J, leaving 27 bases between them. CDR3 sequence: CASRQVFPERSAGYTF. CDR3 nucleotide sequence: TGTGCCAGCCGACAGGTTTTTCCCGAAAGGTCGGCTGGCTACACCTTC.

The chain employs TRBV5-1 and TRBJ1-2; 9 nucleotides match TRBD1. Per germline, CDR1 SGHRS and CDR2 YFSETQ. The CDR3 has 14 residues. V lost 4 bases and J lost 7; bases outside the gene matches: 8. The CDR3 spells CASSAIQGASGYTF. The CDR3, as DNA: TGCGCCAGCAGCGCCATACAGGGGGCAAGTGGCTACACCTTC. Looking up the rest from reference TRBV5-1 and TRBJ1-2 gives the full variable domain: KAGVTQTPRYLIKTRGQQVTLSCSPISGHRSVSWYQQTPGQGLQFLFEYFSETQRNKGNFPGRFSGRQFSNSRSEMNVSTLELGDSALYLCASSAIQGASGYTFGSGTRLTVV.

The chain recombines TRBV18 with TRBJ2-3; D gene unclear. This CDR3 is built from 15 residues. V lost 1 base and J 2 bases, leaving 10 bases between the germline ends. Per germline, CDR1 KGHSH and CDR2 LQKENI. The CDR3 protein is CASSPRVHDTDTQYF. CDR3 in DNA: TGTGCCAGCTCACCACGGGTCCACGACACAGATACGCAGTATTTT.

The CDR3 DNA reads TGTGCCAGCAGACGACGCAACAGGGTCTACGAGCAGTACTTC. Translating gives CASRRRNRVYEQYF. The V and J genes are TRBV6-5 and TRBJ2-7, with TRBD1 as a possible D gene (6 bases). Germline CDR1 reads MNHEY; CDR2 reads SVGAGI. CDR3 length equals 14 residues. Trimming took off 6 bases at V and 3 bases at J, with 15 bases between the two ends.

The chain is built from TRBV11-3 and TRBJ2-7, with no clear D. Germline V CDR1 and CDR2: SGHNT, YENEEA. Trimming left V 5 bases short and J 5 bases short, with 13 bases between. The CDR3 totals 13 residues. The CDR3 protein is CASSQEPNHEQYF. In DNA form, the CDR3 reads TGTGCCAGCAGCCAGGAGCCGAACCACGAGCAGTACTTC.

The chain uses TRBV6-5 and TRBJ2-2; 8 bases are shared with TRBD1. V lost 6 bases to trimming and J lost 5 bases; unmatched junction nucleotides: 8. CDR3 size: 15 residues. Germline-derived CDR1 and CDR2 are MNHEY and SVGAGI. The CDR3 nucleotides are TGTGCCAGCAGAAGACAGGGGATGGGTACCGGGGAGCTGTTTTTT. Protein: CASRRQGMGTGELFF.

This clone is a singleton in its sample. This chain uses TRBV5-1 with TRBJ1-1; D perhaps matches TRBD1 (5 bases). The V gene's germline CDR1 is SGHRS and CDR2 YFSETQ. Trimming stripped 0 bases from V and 6 bases from J, with 12 bases between. CDR3 size: 14 residues. CDR3 region: CASSLAGLFAEAFF. The CDR3 DNA reads as TGCGCCAGCAGCTTGGCAGGGCTATTCGCTGAAGCTTTCTTT.

The V and J genes are TRBV6-5 and TRBJ1-1, with TRBD1 matching over 7 bases. Germline V lookup: CDR1 MNHEY, CDR2 SVGAGI. Unmatched junction bases numbered 6, after V lost 4 bases and J lost 10 bases. This CDR3 contains 12 residues. This CDR3 is CASSSGGAGAFF. The CDR3 region has the DNA TGTGCCAGCAGTTCAGGGGGAGCTGGAGCTTTCTTT.

The chain links TRBV4-1 to TRBJ1-2; D may be TRBD1 (5 bases). The V gene lost 0 bases and the J gene lost 0 bases, with 11 bases spanning the gap. Germline lookup yields CDR1 MGHRA and CDR2 YSYEKL. This CDR3 is built from 16 residues. The CDR3 DNA follows: TGCGCCAGCAGCCAAGATCTGACCAGGGCTAACTATGGCTACACCTTC. Protein sequence: CASSQDLTRANYGYTF.